Listed below are T cell receptor beta chains from one sample, sequenced in a study of OX40 agonist ivuxolimab in advanced cancers. Clones were read by immunoSEQ multiplex PCR, and TCRdb kept only the in-frame ones, dropping some. Of fewer than 90,000 clones in the sample, around 91% were seen once. Sequenced material: CD4+ or CD8+ T cells sorted from blood, taken in a trial of the OX40 agonist ivuxolimab. These receptor sequences come from an adult with an advanced solid tumor such as melanoma, head and neck, liver or kidney cancer. The CDR3 runs from the conserved cysteine through the conserved F or W. A D gene is named only where the DNA matches it firmly. Expanded clones are given a class, and other clones once, few, many or no size at all.

CDR3 length | clone size | J gene | V gene | D gene | CDR3 DNA | CDR3 protein
15 | . | TRBJ2-1 | TRBV30 | TRBD2 | TGTGCCTGGAAATGGACTAGCGGGAGTACATATGAGCAGTTCTTC | CAWKWTSGSTYEQFF
12 | . | TRBJ2-3 | TRBV10-1 | . | TGCGCCAGCAGTAGCCAAGGGGATACGCAGTATTTT | CASSSQGDTQYF
15 | once | TRBJ1-5 | TRBV6-5 | TRBD1 | TGTGCCAGCAGTCATGACAGGGAATCGGGACAGCCCCAGCATTTT | CASSHDRESGQPQHF
17 | . | TRBJ1-6 | TRBV6-1 | . | TGTGCCAGCAGTGAAACCACCGGGACACTATATAATTCACCCCTCCACTTT | CASSETTGTLYNSPLHF
11 | once | TRBJ2-7 | TRBV6-5 | . | TGTGCCAGCAGTTACGACTACGAGCAGTACTTC | CASSYDYEQYF
15 | . | TRBJ1-1 | TRBV5-5 | TRBD1 | TGTGCCAGCAGCTTGACCACAGGGGCGAACACTGAAGCTTTCTTT | CASSLTTGANTEAFF
17 | . | TRBJ2-7 | TRBV27 | . | TGTGCCAGCAGTACCCGACAGGGCGTAGGCGGGAGTGATGAGCAGTACTTC | CASSTRQGVGGSDEQYF
19 | . | TRBJ1-4 | TRBV4-1 | TRBD1 | TGCGCCAGCAGCCAAGAGGGACAGGGTTCCCATCATGTAGGAGAAAAACTGTTTTTT | CASSQEGQGSHHVGEKLFF
12 | . | TRBJ2-5 | TRBV7-2 | . | TGTGCCAGCAGCTTTCGCGCTGAGACCCAGTACTTC | CASSFRAETQYF
14 | . | TRBJ2-2 | TRBV6-5 | . | TGTGCCAGCATTCGGGAGTCGGGCACCGGGGAGCTGTTTTTT | CASIRESGTGELFF
15 | . | TRBJ2-1 | TRBV5-4 | TRBD2 | TGTGCCAGCAGAAGAGCGGGAGATACCTACAATGAGCAGTTCTTC | CASRRAGDTYNEQFF
16 | once | TRBJ1-1 | TRBV9 | . | TGTGCCAGCAGCGTAGTGGGCCTAGGGGCGAACACTGAAGCTTTCTTT | CASSVVGLGANTEAFF
17 | . | TRBJ2-7 | TRBV28 | TRBD2 | TGTGCCAGCGCCGAGACTAGCGGGAGATCTTGGGGCTACGAGCAGTACTTC | CASAETSGRSWGYEQYF
14 | . | TRBJ2-7 | TRBV6-5 | . | TGTGCCAGCAGTTACCCGGACAGCCACTACGAGCAGTACTTC | CASSYPDSHYEQYF
12 | . | TRBJ2-7 | TRBV18 | . | TGTGCCAGCGACGGGGGTGGGGGCGAGCAGTACTTC | CASDGGGGEQYF
15 | . | TRBJ2-5 | TRBV7-7 | TRBD2 | TGTGCCAGCAGCTTAGGACTAGCGGCCCAAGAGACCCAGTACTTC | CASSLGLAAQETQYF
15 | . | TRBJ1-1 | TRBV10-3 | . | TGTGCCATCAGTGAGTCAGCTAGGAAGAACACTGAAGCTTTCTTT | CAISESARKNTEAFF
15 | . | TRBJ2-3 | TRBV19 | TRBD1 | TGTGCCAGTAGGGACCTGGGACAGGGAACAGATACGCAGTATTTT | CASRDLGQGTDTQYF
13 | . | TRBJ2-7 | TRBV15 | . | TGTGCCACCAGTATCGACAGACCCTACGAGCAGTACTTC | CATSIDRPYEQYF
16 | . | TRBJ2-3 | TRBV7-8 | TRBD2 | TGTGCCAGCAGCTTAAGACTAGCGGCTAGCACAGATACGCAGTATTTT | CASSLRLAASTDTQYF
15 | . | TRBJ2-2 | TRBV4-1 | . | TGCGCCAGCAGCCAAGGCGGCGGGAACACCGGGGAGCTGTTTTTT | CASSQGGGNTGELFF
13 | . | TRBJ2-5 | TRBV7-2 | . | TGTGCCAGCAGCCCCGACAGAAAAGAGACCCAGTACTTC | CASSPDRKETQYF
10 | . | TRBJ1-1 | TRBV29-1 | . | TGCAGCGTTTTTAGGACTGAAGCTTTCTTT | CSVFRTEAFF
17 | once | TRBJ2-2 | TRBV4-1 | . | TGCGCCAGCAGCCAAGTGGACATGGGGCTTAGCACCGGGGAGCTGTTTTTT | CASSQVDMGLSTGELFF
18 | . | TRBJ2-3 | TRBV7-6 | TRBD2 | TGTGCCAGCAGCTTAGGGCCAGGGGGACTAGCGGGCACAGATACGCAGTATTTT | CASSLGPGGLAGTDTQYF
16 | . | TRBJ1-2 | TRBV9 | . | TGTGCCAGCAGCGTAGGTCCCCAACAGGGTTACTATGGCTACACCTTC | CASSVGPQQGYYGYTF
16 | . | TRBJ1-3 | TRBV5-1 | TRBD1 | TGCGCCAGCAGCTTCGGTGGGACAGTCTCTGGAAACACCATATATTTT | CASSFGGTVSGNTIYF
10 | . | TRBJ1-1 | TRBV20-1 | . | TGCAGTGTCTGGGGGCGTACCGCTTTCTTT | CSVWGRTAFF